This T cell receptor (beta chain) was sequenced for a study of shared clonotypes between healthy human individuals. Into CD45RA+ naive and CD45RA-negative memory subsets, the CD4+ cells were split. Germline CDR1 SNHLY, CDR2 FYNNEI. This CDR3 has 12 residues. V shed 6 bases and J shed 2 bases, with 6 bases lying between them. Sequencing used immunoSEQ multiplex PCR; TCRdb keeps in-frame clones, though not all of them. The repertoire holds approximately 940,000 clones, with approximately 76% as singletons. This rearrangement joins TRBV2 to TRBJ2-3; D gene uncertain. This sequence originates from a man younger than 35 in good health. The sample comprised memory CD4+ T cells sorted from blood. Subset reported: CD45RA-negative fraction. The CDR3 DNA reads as TGTGCCAGCAGACTCAACACAGATACGCAGTATTTT. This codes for CASRLNTDTQYF.